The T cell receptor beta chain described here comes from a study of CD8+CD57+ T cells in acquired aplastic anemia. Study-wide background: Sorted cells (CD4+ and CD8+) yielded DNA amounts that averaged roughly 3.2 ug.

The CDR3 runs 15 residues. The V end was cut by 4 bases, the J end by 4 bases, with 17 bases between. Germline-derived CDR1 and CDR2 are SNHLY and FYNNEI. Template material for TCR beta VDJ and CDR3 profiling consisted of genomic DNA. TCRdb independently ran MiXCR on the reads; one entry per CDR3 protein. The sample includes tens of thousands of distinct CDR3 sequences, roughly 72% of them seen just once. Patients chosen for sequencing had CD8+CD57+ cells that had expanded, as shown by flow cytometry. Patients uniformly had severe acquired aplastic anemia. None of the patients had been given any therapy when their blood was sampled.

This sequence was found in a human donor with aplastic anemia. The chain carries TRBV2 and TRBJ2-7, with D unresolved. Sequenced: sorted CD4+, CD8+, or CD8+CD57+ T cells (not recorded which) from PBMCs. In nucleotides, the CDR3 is TGTGCCAGCAGTGTTCTTGCCTCTCAACAGTACGAGCAGTACTTC. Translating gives CASSVLASQQYEQYF.